This T cell receptor (beta chain) is drawn from a study of cytomegalovirus exposure and HLA in healthy donors. Study-wide results and limits: Being productive about 87% or about 30% of the time was typical of most TCR beta V segments in an earlier analysis. In vitro data verified three CMV-associated chains as specific for CMV antigens.

PCR used 60 Vbeta primers and 13 Jbeta primers. The repertoire was sequenced with immunoSEQ multiplex PCR; TCRdb's copy has only in-frame clones and lacks some. The data show about 87,000 clones, 70% to 80% seen once. Comments on this clone: Its antigen is not known.

The CDR3 sequence is 16 residues long. Germline V gene sequence: CDR1 LNHDA, CDR2 SQIVND (reference sequence). The V end lost 10 bases, the J end lost 2 bases, and 20 bases lay between the germline ends. This sequence joins TRBV19 and TRBJ2-2, with D tentatively TRBD1 (6 bases). The receptor's source is a man in his thirties or forties in good health and CMV-seropositive. The sequencing sample was made of PBMCs. The CDR3 loop is CATSPSGHPNTGELFF. DNA of the CDR3: TGTGCCACTTCGCCCTCGGGACACCCTAACACCGGGGAGCTGTTTTTT.